This TCR beta chain was identified during a study of blood T cell repertoires in COVID-19. The assay was immunoSEQ multiplex PCR, and TCRdb's table has in-frame clones only and misses some. Here the sample spans about 500,000 clones, about 89% being singletons. The CDR3 extends over 13 amino acids. Trimming took 6 bases from V and 7 from J, leaving 12 bases between them. The TCR sequence derives from a woman in her forties or fifties with COVID-19, enrolled during active disease. The rearrangement links TRBV12-3 or TRBV12-4 to TRBJ2-2; D might be TRBD1 (5 bases). The sequencing sample was made of peripheral blood. The CDR3 DNA follows: TGTGCCAGCAGCCCGGACATTGGCGGGGAGCTGTTTTTT. It translates to CASSPDIGGELFF.